These 30 T cell receptor beta chains were sequenced from one sample in a study of cytomegalovirus exposure and HLA in healthy donors. Primers included in the PCR were 60 Vbeta and 13 Jbeta primers. Produced via immunoSEQ multiplex PCR; TCRdb's table is partial and in-frame only. The sample lists 150,000 to 200,000 clones; 70% to 90% were seen once. Sample: PBMCs. The source of these receptors is a woman aged 18-29 years in good health and CMV-seronegative.

The chain uses TRBV4-1 and TRBJ2-2; perhaps TRBD1 as D (6 bases). CDR1 is MGHRA, CDR2 YSYEKL, per germline. Trimming stripped 3 bases from V and 3 bases from J, with 23 bases between. There are 19 residues in the CDR3. CDR3 DNA sequence: TGCGCCAGCAGCCAGGAAACCGGGACACCTTTTACTCACACCGGGGAGCTGTTTTTT. Amino acids: CASSQETGTPFTHTGELFF.

This clone was seen just once. The chain is built from TRBV15 and TRBJ1-2; 8 bases fit TRBD1. The J segment lost 2 bases and the V segment lost 2 bases, leaving 13 bases of the junction unmatched. This CDR3 comprises 18 residues. Germline CDR1 reads LNHNV; CDR2 reads YYDKDF (reference sequence). CDR3 loop: CATSRKSAGTGANYGYTF. CDR3 bases: TGTGCCACCAGCAGAAAGAGCGCGGGGACAGGAGCCAACTATGGCTACACCTTC.

The chain employs TRBV27 and TRBJ1-5, with unresolved D. V was pared by 2 bases and J by 3 bases, with 11 bases between. Germline CDR1 and CDR2: MNHEY and SMNVEV (reference sequence). The CDR3 has 15 amino acids. CDR3 nucleotide sequence: TGTGCCAGCAGTTTAATGGGCAGAACCAATCAGCCCCAGCATTTT. It translates to CASSLMGRTNQPQHF.

This clone was picked up one time. The chain recombines TRBV10-3 with TRBJ2-3; TRBD2 aligns across 11 bases. Looked up from germline, CDR1 is ENHRY and CDR2 is SYGVKD. After removal of 6 bases from V and 2 bases from J, the junction contained 4 bases not matched to a gene. This CDR3 region has 15 residues. The CDR3 is CAIRRLAGSTDTQYF. Written as DNA, the CDR3 is TGTGCCATCAGGCGACTAGCGGGGTCCACAGATACGCAGTATTTT.

The chain carries TRBV5-5 and TRBJ2-7, with TRBD1 identical over 7 bases. The CDR3 is 16 amino acids. The V and J ends lost 0 bases and 2 bases, in that order; junction bases with no gene match: 8. The germline V gene has CDR1 SGHKS and CDR2 YYEKEE (reference sequence). The CDR3 reads CASSLAIGTAAYEQYF. CDR3 sequence (DNA): TGTGCCAGCAGCTTGGCAATCGGGACAGCAGCCTACGAGCAGTACTTC.

V usage is TRBV5-8 and J usage is TRBJ2-7; TRBD1 aligns across 7 bases. Germline V CDR1 and CDR2: SGHTS, YDEGEE. After removal of 3 bases from V and 6 bases from J, the junction contained 3 bases not matched to a gene. This CDR3 comprises 12 residues. DNA of the CDR3: TGTGCCAGCAGCTCTGGGACAGTCGAGCAGTACTTC. Its protein is CASSSGTVEQYF.

The rearrangement joins TRBV19 to TRBJ1-5, with a weak D call TRBD1 (5 bases). The CDR3 has 17 amino acids. Germline lookup yields CDR1 LNHDA and CDR2 SQIVND (reference sequence). V lost 8 bases and J 1 base, leaving 21 bases between the germline ends. The CDR3 sequence: CASGAEWEVGSNQPQHF. In DNA, the CDR3 is TGTGCCAGTGGGGCAGAATGGGAGGTCGGGAGCAATCAGCCCCAGCATTTT.

A remark on this clone: Other nucleotide sequences from this sample produce the same CDR3. The rearrangement links TRBV4-1 to TRBJ2-1, with D tentatively TRBD1 (6 bases). V was shortened by 1 base and J by 7 bases, with 20 bases between the two germline ends. Germline values: CDR1 MGHRA, CDR2 YSYEKL. This CDR3 has 17 amino acids. Written as DNA, the CDR3 is TGCGCCAGCAGCCAAGGGAAGGGGCAGGGGATTAGAAATGAGCAGTTCTTC. As protein: CASSQGKGQGIRNEQFF.

The V call is TRBV5-4, the J call TRBJ2-5, with TRBD2 identical over 7 bases. The end of the DNA is better explained by TRBJ2-7, so the J call may be wrong. CDR3 length: 15 amino acids. CDR1 is SGHNT and CDR2 is YYREEE in the germline V gene (reference sequence). The CDR3, as DNA: TGTGCCAGCAGCTTGACTAGCGCCAGCTCCTACGAGCAGTACTTC. Its protein is CASSLTSASSYEQYF.

The chain has TRBV19 and TRBJ1-1, with 11 bases identical to TRBD1. With V trimmed by 10 bases and J by 1 base, 2 bases remained unmatched. Germline V gene data show CDR1 as LNHDA and CDR2 as SQIVND (reference sequence). The CDR3 runs 13 residues. The CDR3 sequence: CATGQGANTEAFF. CDR3 nucleotides: TGTGCCACTGGACAGGGGGCGAACACTGAAGCTTTCTTT.

V usage is TRBV19 and J usage is TRBJ2-3, with 8 bases fitting TRBD2. J lost 1 base, V lost 2 bases, and 8 bases had no gene match. Per germline, CDR1 LNHDA and CDR2 SQIVND (reference sequence). The length of the CDR3 is 17 residues. The CDR3 coding sequence is TGTGCCAGTAGTATACCGCCGGGACTAGTAGGCACAGATACGCAGTATTTT. Its protein is CASSIPPGLVGTDTQYF.

V usage is TRBV4-3 and J usage is TRBJ1-2, with D hard to call. V lost 4 bases, J lost 4 bases, and 10 bases lay in between. In germline, CDR1 is LGHNA, CDR2 YSLEER. The CDR3 contains 13 residues. The CDR3 sequence is CASSPIEGYGYTF. CDR3 sequence (DNA): TGCGCCAGCAGCCCCATCGAGGGCTATGGCTACACCTTC.

The rearrangement joins TRBV6-6 to TRBJ2-1; 8 bases agree with TRBD1. The CDR3 has 13 amino acids. V lost 5 bases, J lost 7 bases, and 4 bases stayed unmatched. CDR1 and CDR2 (germline): MNHNY, SVGAGI (reference sequence). The CDR3 region has the DNA TGTGCCAGCAGTCAAAGACAGGGGAATGAGCAGTTCTTC. This translates into CASSQRQGNEQFF.

This clone was seen just once. The V call is TRBV5-6, the J call TRBJ2-1, with TRBD2 matching over 8 bases. V shed 1 base, J shed 7 bases, and the junction held 7 bases outside the gene matches. CDR1 is SGHDT and CDR2 is YYEEEE in the germline V gene. The CDR3 length is 15 residues. The chain's CDR3 is CASSLWWTSLNEQFF. The CDR3 DNA sequence: TGTGCCAGCAGCTTGTGGTGGACTAGCCTTAATGAGCAGTTCTTC.

V and J are TRBV15 and TRBJ2-7, with 11 bases aligning to TRBD2. CDR1 and CDR2 from the germline V gene are LNHNV and YYDKDF (reference sequence). The CDR3 spans 16 residues. The ends lost 1 base at V and 3 bases at J; junction bases unmatched: 5. As DNA, the CDR3 is TGTGCCACCAGCAGAGGTCGTCTAGCGGGGGGCTACGAGCAGTACTTC. Its translation is CATSRGRLAGGYEQYF.

This rearrangement joins TRBV15 to TRBJ2-7; 7 nucleotides match TRBD1. This CDR3 is 15 amino acids long. Germline-derived CDR1 and CDR2 are LNHNV and YYDKDF (reference sequence). After removal of 0 bases from V and 3 bases from J, the junction contained 5 bases not matched to a gene. CDR3 sequence reads: CATSRDGQVFYEQYF. The CDR3 coding sequence is TGTGCCACCAGCAGAGACGGACAGGTGTTCTACGAGCAGTACTTC.

The rearrangement joins TRBV2 to TRBJ1-2; no clear D gene. CDR3 length: 14 residues. With 7 bases removed from V and 0 bases from J, the gap between germline ends came to 12 bases. CDR1 is SNHLY, CDR2 FYNNEI, per germline. In nucleotides, the CDR3 is TGTGCCAGCATGGGCACGCCGTCTAACTATGGCTACACCTTC. This gives the protein CASMGTPSNYGYTF.

The chain has TRBV2 and TRBJ1-2; the match to TRBD1 covers 9 bases. The CDR3 loop spans 13 amino acids. The junction had 6 bases not matched to a gene; V was cut back by 5 bases and J by 8 bases. Germline values: CDR1 SNHLY, CDR2 FYNNEI. The CDR3 spells CASSQQGAMGYTF. The CDR3 DNA sequence: TGTGCCAGCAGTCAACAGGGGGCGATGGGCTACACCTTC.

CDR3 nucleotides: TGTGCCAGCAGCTCATACGGGACAGTCTCCTACAATGAGCAGTTCTTC. This sequence encodes CASSSYGTVSYNEQFF. The chain employs TRBV7-6 and TRBJ2-1; 7 nucleotides line up with TRBD1. This CDR3 has 16 amino acids. Germline lookup yields CDR1 SGHVS and CDR2 FNYEAQ. The V segment lost 4 bases and the J segment 0 bases; nucleotides outside the gene matches: 6.

The chain is built from TRBV11-2 and TRBJ2-1; 13 bases are shared with TRBD2. Germline-derived CDR1 and CDR2 are SGHAT and FQNNGV. This CDR3 comprises 15 residues. J was trimmed by 7 bases and V by 5 bases; bases with no gene match: 5. The DNA of the CDR3 is TGTGCCAGCAGCCCCGGGACTAGCGGGATGAATGAGCAGTTCTTC. Its protein product is CASSPGTSGMNEQFF.

The V call is TRBV5-4, the J call TRBJ1-4, with D possibly being TRBD1 (5 bases). This CDR3 has 14 amino acids. V was cut by 1 base and J by 4 bases, with 8 bases left in between. CDR1 is SGHNT, CDR2 YYREEE, per germline (reference sequence). This chain's CDR3 is CASSLSGFNEKLFF. The CDR3 bases are TGTGCCAGCAGCTTGTCAGGGTTTAATGAAAAACTGTTTTTT.

This chain connects TRBV10-3 to TRBJ1-2; 12 bases are shared with TRBD1. V gave up 6 bases and J gave up 5 bases; unmatched junction bases: 4. CDR3 length equals 14 residues. Germline assignment: CDR1 ENHRY and CDR2 SYGVKD. CDR3 loop: CAISGTGGIYGYTF. The CDR3 DNA reads as TGTGCCATCAGCGGGACAGGGGGCATTTATGGCTACACCTTC.

This clone occurred a few times. The chain carries TRBV10-2 and TRBJ1-5; a possible D gene is TRBD1 (5 bases). Per the germline V gene, CDR1 is WSHSY and CDR2 is SAAADI. The CDR3 loop spans 13 amino acids. Trimming stripped 2 bases from V and 4 bases from J, with 6 bases between. The CDR3 loop is CASSERGNQPQHF. The CDR3 DNA is TGCGCCAGCAGTGAGCGGGGGAATCAGCCCCAGCATTTT.

V and J are TRBV11-2 and TRBJ2-5; D is unclear. Per the germline V gene, CDR1 is SGHAT and CDR2 is FQNNGV. There are 13 residues in the CDR3. V was trimmed by 0 bases and J by 5 bases, leaving 7 bases between them. The CDR3 coding sequence is TGTGCCAGCAGCTTAGATAGAGCGGAGACCCAGTACTTC. Amino acid sequence: CASSLDRAETQYF.

The chain carries TRBV30 and TRBJ2-7; TRBD2 might be the D (5 bases). CDR1 and CDR2 (germline): GTSNPN, SVGIG (reference sequence). Trimming cost V 0 bases and J 6 bases, with 15 bases left between them. The CDR3 extends over 14 amino acids. CDR3 in amino acids: CAWSVGLAGGEQYF. Written as DNA, the CDR3 is TGTGCCTGGAGTGTTGGGCTAGCAGGTGGCGAGCAGTACTTC.

This chain connects TRBV6-1 to TRBJ1-4, with D unclear. Germline values: CDR1 MNHNS, CDR2 SASEGT. The V end was cut by 3 bases, the J end by 5 bases, with 16 bases between. The CDR3 has 16 amino acids. The DNA for the CDR3 is TGTGCCAGCAGTGACCTAGATATCCTATACAATGAAAAACTGTTTTTT. Translated: CASSDLDILYNEKLFF.

The rearrangement links TRBV5-6 to TRBJ1-1; D uncertain. CDR3 length equals 13 residues. CDR1 is SGHDT, CDR2 YYEEEE, per germline. V dropped 0 bases and J dropped 1 base, with 4 bases sitting between them. CDR3 bases: TGTGCCAGCAGCTTGGCCAGGAACACTGAAGCTTTCTTT. This sequence encodes CASSLARNTEAFF.

A single count supports this clone. The chain joins TRBV11-2 to TRBJ2-7; 11 bases map to TRBD1. V gave up 4 bases and J gave up 1 base; unmatched junction bases: 6. The CDR3 is 16 residues long. The germline gives CDR1 SGHAT, CDR2 FQNNGV. Here the CDR3 reads CASSSRDRGASYEQYF. The CDR3 nucleotides are TGTGCCAGCAGCTCCCGGGACAGGGGGGCATCCTACGAGCAGTACTTC.

The chain uses TRBV9 and TRBJ1-2, with TRBD1 matching 7 bases. Per germline, CDR1 SGDLS and CDR2 YYNGEE. CDR3 size: 12 residues. The V gene end was trimmed by 3 bases and the J gene end by 5 bases; junction bases not matched to a gene: 1. DNA of the CDR3: TGTGCCAGCAGCGGCAGGGGGTATGGCTACACCTTC. Amino acids: CASSGRGYGYTF.

This chain uses TRBV11-3 with TRBJ2-1; perhaps TRBD2 as D (6 bases). The V and J ends lost 4 bases and 3 bases respectively, with 10 bases between them. This CDR3 is built from 14 residues. Germline loops: CDR1 SGHNT, CDR2 YENEEA. In DNA form, the CDR3 reads TGTGCCAGCAGCTCAGCGGGCGGCTACAATGAGCAGTTCTTC. This translates into CASSSAGGYNEQFF. The complete variable domain, with remaining parts taken from reference TRBV11-3 and TRBJ2-1, reads EAGVVQSPRYKIIEKKQPVAFWCNPISGHNTLYWYLQNLGQGPELLIRYENEEAVDDSQLPKDRFSAERLKGVDSTLKIQPAELGDSAVYLCASSSAGGYNEQFFGPGTRLTVL.